This is a list of T cell receptor beta chains from one sample in a study of T cell clonotyping in hematopoietic cell transplantation. The assay was immunoSEQ multiplex PCR, and TCRdb's table has in-frame clones only and misses some. This sample has under 35,000 clones, with around 70% found just once. The specimen comprised peripheral blood mononuclear cells, sampled before stem cell transplant. The receptors originated from a man aged 50 to 60 with myelodysplastic syndrome. Some clones in this sample may be carry-over from other donors' samples. Each CDR3 is given with its conserved first and last residue. Each record gives: J gene, clone size, D gene, V gene, CDR3 protein, CDR3 DNA. The D gene is left open where the match is weak. Expanded clones get a size class; other rows say once, few or many, or leave the size out.

j_gene: TRBJ1-1; abundance: few; d_gene: -; v_gene: TRBV5-6; CDR3aa: CASSLGGGTEAFF; CDR3nt: TGTGCCAGCAGCTTGGGCGGGGGCACTGAAGCTTTCTTT
j_gene: TRBJ1-2; abundance: -; d_gene: TRBD1; v_gene: TRBV6-5; CDR3aa: CASTHGTGLNYGYTF; CDR3nt: TGTGCCAGCACCCATGGGACAGGGCTTAACTATGGCTACACCTTC
j_gene: TRBJ1-1; abundance: -; d_gene: -; v_gene: TRBV9; CDR3aa: CASSVDYDGFTEAFF; CDR3nt: TGTGCCAGCAGCGTAGATTATGATGGGTTTACTGAAGCTTTCTTT
j_gene: TRBJ1-1; abundance: -; d_gene: -; v_gene: TRBV28; CDR3aa: CASSPLHTEAFF; CDR3nt: TGTGCCAGCAGTCCCCTCCACACTGAAGCTTTCTTT
j_gene: TRBJ2-7; abundance: medium-sized; d_gene: TRBD2; v_gene: TRBV7-8; CDR3aa: CASSFGGDSSYEQYF; CDR3nt: TGTGCCAGCAGCTTTGGGGGGGATAGCTCCTACGAGCAGTACTTC
j_gene: TRBJ2-7; abundance: -; d_gene: TRBD2; v_gene: TRBV5-1; CDR3aa: CASSWGLAGYYEQYF; CDR3nt: TGCGCCAGCAGCTGGGGACTAGCGGGATACTACGAGCAGTACTTC
j_gene: TRBJ2-5; abundance: -; d_gene: -; v_gene: TRBV14; CDR3aa: CASRRAETQYF; CDR3nt: TGTGCCAGCAGAAGGGCAGAGACCCAGTACTTC
j_gene: TRBJ1-1; abundance: few; d_gene: -; v_gene: TRBV6-5; CDR3aa: CASSRMNTEAFF; CDR3nt: TGTGCCAGCAGTAGGATGAACACTGAAGCTTTCTTT
j_gene: TRBJ2-3; abundance: once; d_gene: -; v_gene: TRBV29-1; CDR3aa: CSANGVQERGTTDTQYF; CDR3nt: TGCAGCGCTAATGGGGTACAGGAAAGGGGAACAACAGATACGCAGTATTTT
j_gene: TRBJ2-7; abundance: -; d_gene: TRBD1; v_gene: TRBV2; CDR3aa: CASSEAGTGGEQYF; CDR3nt: TGTGCCAGCAGTGAAGCGGGGACAGGGGGCGAGCAGTACTTC
j_gene: TRBJ1-3; abundance: -; d_gene: TRBD1; v_gene: TRBV6-5; CDR3aa: CASIPTGTGNTIYF; CDR3nt: TGTGCCAGCATCCCGACAGGGACTGGAAACACCATATATTTT
j_gene: TRBJ1-5; abundance: -; d_gene: -; v_gene: TRBV11-2; CDR3aa: CASSLGGINQPQHF; CDR3nt: TGTGCCAGCAGCTTGGGGGGAATCAATCAGCCCCAGCATTTT
j_gene: TRBJ2-5; abundance: -; d_gene: TRBD2; v_gene: TRBV28; CDR3aa: CASSWSSAGGTQYF; CDR3nt: TGTGCCAGCAGTTGGAGTTCGGCGGGGGGCACCCAGTACTTC
j_gene: TRBJ2-7; abundance: -; d_gene: -; v_gene: TRBV19; CDR3aa: CASSAASGFYEQYF; CDR3nt: TGTGCCAGTAGTGCGGCCTCAGGGTTCTACGAGCAGTACTTC
j_gene: TRBJ1-4; abundance: few; d_gene: TRBD1; v_gene: TRBV28; CDR3aa: CASRGGGGFEKLFF; CDR3nt: TGTGCCAGCCGTGGCGGAGGGGGCTTTGAAAAACTGTTTTTT
j_gene: TRBJ2-6; abundance: -; d_gene: -; v_gene: TRBV6-5; CDR3aa: CASSFVLAGANVLTF; CDR3nt: TGTGCCAGCAGTTTTGTACTGGCTGGGGCCAACGTCCTGACTTTC
j_gene: TRBJ2-7; abundance: -; d_gene: -; v_gene: TRBV13; CDR3aa: CASSFLGSYEQYF; CDR3nt: TGTGCCAGCAGCTTTTTGGGCAGTTACGAGCAGTACTTC
j_gene: TRBJ1-1; abundance: -; d_gene: -; v_gene: TRBV2; CDR3aa: CARGFGIQGEAFF; CDR3nt: TGTGCCAGGGGATTCGGGATCCAAGGGGAAGCTTTCTTT
j_gene: TRBJ1-2; abundance: -; d_gene: TRBD1; v_gene: TRBV6-5; CDR3aa: CASSDRAANYGYTF; CDR3nt: TGTGCCTCTTCGGACAGGGCTGCTAACTATGGCTACACCTTC
j_gene: TRBJ2-5; abundance: -; d_gene: -; v_gene: TRBV28; CDR3aa: CASSLRGNLQETQYF; CDR3nt: TGTGCCAGCAGTTTACGGGGGAATCTGCAAGAGACCCAGTACTTC
j_gene: TRBJ1-2; abundance: -; d_gene: -; v_gene: TRBV27; CDR3aa: CASSPSVSNYGYTF; CDR3nt: TGTGCCAGCAGTCCGTCAGTATCTAACTATGGCTACACCTTC
j_gene: TRBJ1-5; abundance: once; d_gene: TRBD1; v_gene: TRBV19; CDR3aa: CASSPGQGHQPQHF; CDR3nt: TGTGCCAGTAGCCCGGGACAGGGGCATCAGCCCCAGCATTTT
j_gene: TRBJ1-3; abundance: -; d_gene: -; v_gene: TRBV30; CDR3aa: CAWSVVGARNTIYF; CDR3nt: TGTGCCTGGAGTGTAGTGGGGGCAAGAAACACCATATATTTT
j_gene: TRBJ1-5; abundance: -; d_gene: TRBD1; v_gene: TRBV6-1; CDR3aa: CAADRGSNQPQHF; CDR3nt: TGTGCCGCGGACAGGGGAAGCAATCAGCCCCAGCATTTT
j_gene: TRBJ1-1; abundance: -; d_gene: -; v_gene: TRBV7-2; CDR3aa: CASSPPGEGEAFF; CDR3nt: TGTGCCAGCAGCCCCCCCGGGGAGGGTGAAGCTTTCTTT
j_gene: TRBJ1-2; abundance: few; d_gene: TRBD1; v_gene: TRBV18; CDR3aa: CASSSSLSGQPYGYTF; CDR3nt: TGTGCCAGCTCATCATCTTTGTCGGGACAGCCTTATGGCTACACCTTC
j_gene: TRBJ1-5; abundance: -; d_gene: TRBD1; v_gene: TRBV30; CDR3aa: CAFGTGGVQPQHF; CDR3nt: TGTGCCTTTGGGACAGGGGGTGTTCAGCCCCAGCATTTT
j_gene: TRBJ2-7; abundance: once; d_gene: TRBD2; v_gene: TRBV6-1; CDR3aa: CASRSGGSGRREQYF; CDR3nt: TGTGCCAGCAGGAGTGGGGGGAGCGGGAGACGCGAGCAGTACTTC
j_gene: TRBJ2-7; abundance: -; d_gene: -; v_gene: TRBV19; CDR3aa: CASSINGVGVYEQYF; CDR3nt: TGTGCCAGTAGTATAAACGGGGTAGGGGTCTACGAGCAGTACTTC
j_gene: TRBJ1-1; abundance: -; d_gene: TRBD1; v_gene: TRBV28; CDR3aa: CASSLPGQGLLSTEAFF; CDR3nt: TGTGCCAGCAGTTTACCGGGACAGGGGCTGCTGAGCACTGAAGCTTTCTTT
j_gene: TRBJ2-7; abundance: -; d_gene: -; v_gene: TRBV13; CDR3aa: CASSLAGHPPYEQYF; CDR3nt: TGTGCCAGCAGCTTAGCGGGACACCCGCCCTACGAGCAGTACTTC
j_gene: TRBJ1-5; abundance: -; d_gene: -; v_gene: TRBV19; CDR3aa: CASAGVSGNQPQHF; CDR3nt: TGTGCCAGTGCAGGGGTGTCGGGCAATCAGCCCCAGCATTTT
j_gene: TRBJ1-2; abundance: -; d_gene: -; v_gene: TRBV5-6; CDR3aa: CASSPRGYVYGYTF; CDR3nt: TGTGCCAGCAGCCCCAGGGGATATGTCTATGGCTACACCTTC
j_gene: TRBJ2-3; abundance: -; d_gene: -; v_gene: TRBV7-9; CDR3aa: CASSLGASTDTQYF; CDR3nt: TGTGCCAGCAGCTTAGGTGCTTCCACAGATACGCAGTATTTT
j_gene: TRBJ2-7; abundance: -; d_gene: -; v_gene: TRBV30; CDR3aa: CAWTSENGGEQYF; CDR3nt: TGTGCCTGGACCTCAGAAAATGGGGGTGAGCAGTACTTC
j_gene: TRBJ1-1; abundance: -; d_gene: TRBD1; v_gene: TRBV30; CDR3aa: CAWFDRGGNTEAFF; CDR3nt: TGTGCCTGGTTCGACAGGGGGGGGAACACTGAAGCTTTCTTT
j_gene: TRBJ2-1; abundance: -; d_gene: TRBD2; v_gene: TRBV28; CDR3aa: CASRPSGVSYNEQFF; CDR3nt: TGTGCCAGCAGACCTAGCGGGGTCTCCTACAATGAGCAGTTCTTC
j_gene: TRBJ1-5; abundance: -; d_gene: TRBD1; v_gene: TRBV30; CDR3aa: CAWSLGQGYQPQHF; CDR3nt: TGTGCCTGGAGTTTGGGACAGGGATATCAGCCCCAGCATTTT
j_gene: TRBJ2-5; abundance: few; d_gene: TRBD1; v_gene: TRBV29-1; CDR3aa: CSGGQGPQETQYF; CDR3nt: TGCAGCGGTGGACAGGGCCCTCAAGAGACCCAGTACTTC
j_gene: TRBJ2-2; abundance: -; d_gene: -; v_gene: TRBV7-2; CDR3aa: CASSLGRGNTGELFF; CDR3nt: TGTGCCAGCAGCTTAGGGCGGGGGAACACCGGGGAGCTGTTTTTT
j_gene: TRBJ2-7; abundance: -; d_gene: -; v_gene: TRBV5-6; CDR3aa: CASSFEQTPYEQYF; CDR3nt: TGTGCCAGCAGCTTTGAACAGACCCCCTACGAGCAGTACTTC
j_gene: TRBJ1-5; abundance: few; d_gene: -; v_gene: TRBV2; CDR3aa: CASRNSNQPQHF; CDR3nt: TGTGCCAGCCGAAATAGCAATCAGCCCCAGCATTTT
j_gene: TRBJ1-2; abundance: -; d_gene: -; v_gene: TRBV30; CDR3aa: CAWSVLGVNYGYTF; CDR3nt: TGTGCCTGGAGTGTACTAGGGGTTAACTATGGCTACACCTTC
j_gene: TRBJ1-4; abundance: -; d_gene: -; v_gene: TRBV30; CDR3aa: CAQLYNEKLFF; CDR3nt: TGTGCCCAACTATATAATGAAAAACTGTTTTTT
j_gene: TRBJ1-5; abundance: -; d_gene: -; v_gene: TRBV30; CDR3aa: CAWSGTANNQPQHF; CDR3nt: TGTGCCTGGAGTGGGACAGCTAACAATCAGCCCCAGCATTTT
j_gene: TRBJ1-1; abundance: -; d_gene: TRBD1; v_gene: TRBV29-1; CDR3aa: CSTRQGTNTEAFF; CDR3nt: TGCAGCACCAGACAGGGGACTAACACTGAAGCTTTCTTT
j_gene: TRBJ2-5; abundance: -; d_gene: -; v_gene: TRBV29-1; CDR3aa: CSVEPQGVGETQYF; CDR3nt: TGCAGCGTTGAACCGCAGGGTGTGGGAGAGACCCAGTACTTC
j_gene: TRBJ2-7; abundance: few; d_gene: -; v_gene: TRBV6-5; CDR3aa: CTTSGPSYEQYF; CDR3nt: TGTACGACAAGCGGGCCGTCCTACGAGCAGTACTTC